These 2 T cell receptor beta chains were sequenced from one sample in a study of T cells in Graves' hyperthyroidism and ophthalmopathy. Template material for amplifying TCR beta CDR3 regions consisted of RNA transcripts. First-round RT-PCR targeting the TCR CDR3 was performed with the HTBI primer set. TCRdb analysed the multiplex PCR reads with MiXCR anew, one entry per CDR3 protein. The table lists around 690,000 distinct CDR3 sequences, roughly 20% of them singletons. The source material was blood. These receptors were taken from a man aged 25 to 40 with Graves' ophthalmopathy.

The chain has TRBV28 and TRBJ2-1, with 7 bases identical to TRBD1. Trimming at V came to 5 bases and at J to 9 bases, leaving 10 bases not matched to a gene. CDR1 and CDR2 from the germline V gene are MDHEN and SYDVKM. This CDR3 has 14 amino acids. CDR3 residues: CASSRHDRVGEQFF. Here the CDR3 DNA reads TGTGCCAGCAGTCGCCACGACAGGGTGGGTGAGCAGTTCTTC.

This clonotype has just a few counts. The chain is built from TRBV27 and TRBJ2-7, with 12 bases identical to TRBD1. V lost 5 bases to trimming and J lost 6 bases; unmatched junction nucleotides: 5. The germline gives CDR1 MNHEY, CDR2 SMNVEV (reference sequence). This CDR3 is 14 amino acids long. DNA for the CDR3: TGTGCCAGCAGTGACGGGACAGGGGGCGTCGAGCAGTACTTC. Translation: CASSDGTGGVEQYF.